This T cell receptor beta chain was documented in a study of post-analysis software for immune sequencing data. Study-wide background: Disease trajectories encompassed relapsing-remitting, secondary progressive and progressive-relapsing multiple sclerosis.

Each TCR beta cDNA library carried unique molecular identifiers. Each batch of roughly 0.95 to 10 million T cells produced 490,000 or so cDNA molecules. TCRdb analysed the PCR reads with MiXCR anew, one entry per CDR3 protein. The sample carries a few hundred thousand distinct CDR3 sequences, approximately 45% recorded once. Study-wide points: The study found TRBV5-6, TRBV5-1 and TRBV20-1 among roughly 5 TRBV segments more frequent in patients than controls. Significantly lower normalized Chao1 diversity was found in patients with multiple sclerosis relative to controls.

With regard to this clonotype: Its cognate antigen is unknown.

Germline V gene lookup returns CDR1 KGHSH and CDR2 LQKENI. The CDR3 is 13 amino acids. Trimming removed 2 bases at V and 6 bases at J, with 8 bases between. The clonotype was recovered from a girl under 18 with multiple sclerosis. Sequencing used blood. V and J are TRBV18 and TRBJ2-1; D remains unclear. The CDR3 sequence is CASSPLGANEQFF. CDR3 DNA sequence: TGTGCCAGCTCACCATTAGGAGCCAATGAGCAGTTCTTC.